The sequence of this T cell receptor (beta chain) was determined in a study of cytomegalovirus exposure and HLA in healthy donors. The CDR3 length is 16 residues. The PCR ran on 60 Vbeta and 13 Jbeta primers. The assay was immunoSEQ multiplex PCR, and TCRdb's table has in-frame clones only and misses some. Found here are about 160,000 clones, around 77% of them singletons; the top ten hold more than 1.2%. Comments on this clone: One junction end disagrees with the germline gene, perhaps due to a read error. Other DNA sequences within the sample encode an identical CDR3.

The sample was PBMCs. The TCR comes from a man aged 60 to 75 in good health and CMV-seronegative. The chain employs TRBV5-3 and TRBJ1-6; possibly TRBD1 for D (6 bases). TRBV5-3 is noted as an ORF with a role that remains uncertain. This chain's CDR3 is CARRSLPGQANSPLHF. In DNA, the CDR3 is TGCGCCAGAAGATCCCTACCGGGACAAGCAAATTCACCCCTCCACTTT.